This TCR beta chain comes out of a study of CD8+CD57+ T cells in acquired aplastic anemia. Whole-study context: The average for DNA from sorted CD4+ and CD8+ cells was roughly 3 ug. Sequencing produced an average of about 11 million reads per healthy donor for CD4+ cells. General study results and limits: The study found no significant CD8+ Simpson's diversity difference between patients and controls. Patients shared some 30 CD8+ CDR3 sequences with controls.

The CDR3 is made up of 12 amino acids. Trimming cost V 5 bases and J 10 bases; bases outside gene matches: 4. Germline V CDR1 and CDR2: SGHTA, FQGTGA. Comments on this clonotype: As yet, its antigen is unknown.

The use of genomic DNA as template underpinned the TCR beta VDJ and CDR3 profiling. TCRdb re-derived calls from the reads in MiXCR, one entry per CDR3 protein. The sample has a few hundred thousand distinct CDR3 sequences, about 37% seen once. What was sequenced was sorted CD4+, CD8+, or CD8+CD57+ T cells (not recorded which) from PBMCs. The sequence came from a human donor in good health, serving as a control. The V gene is TRBV7-3, the J gene TRBJ1-2; TRBD1 aligns across 10 bases. DNA of the CDR3: TGTGCCAGCAGCCGGGACAGGGGAACCTACACCTTC. It codes for CASSRDRGTYTF.